The following is a TCR beta chain sequence with its context. Its antigen is undetermined. The data were obtained in a study of siplizumab effects on memory and regulatory T cells. CDR1 is WNHNN, CDR2 SYGVQD, per germline (reference sequence). Trimming left V 6 bases short and J 5 bases short, with 8 bases between. The CDR3 covers 12 residues. Study findings and constraints: Under siplizumab, alloreactive sequences traced to unstimulated CD4+ memory cells were significantly reduced. Confirmation was lacking for the suppressive function of proliferating Tregs derived from siplizumab cultures. Mappable alloreactive CD4+ clones came from Treg cells around three quarters of the time on average with siplizumab, against 25% to 30% in controls.

Approximately 10^5 TCR templates were assayed per sample. Profiled with immunoSEQ multiplex PCR; TCRdb holds only in-frame clones, not every one. The sample holds some 65,000 clones, around nine tenths seen once. The chain employs TRBV10-1 and TRBJ2-4, with D unresolved. Material: Tregs sorted from blood. The clonotype originates from a human donor in good health. In DNA form, the CDR3 reads TGCGCCAGCAGGAACCTACAAAACATTCAGTACTTC. Protein product: CASRNLQNIQYF.